A single sample is the source of the 4 T cell receptor beta chains below, sequenced in a study of blood T cell repertoires in COVID-19. The repertoire was sequenced with immunoSEQ multiplex PCR; TCRdb's copy has only in-frame clones and lacks some. The data contain around 500,000 clones, roughly nine tenths of them singletons. Sequencing was done on a sample of PBMCs or T cells enriched from blood (not recorded which). These receptors were obtained from a woman aged 60-75 years who had recovered from COVID-19.

V and J are TRBV10-3 and TRBJ2-2, with a possible D match to TRBD1 (5 bases). The CDR3 length is 13 residues. Between the trimmed V and J ends, which lost 3 bases and 7 bases, there was a span of 9 bases. Germline V CDR1 and CDR2: ENHRY, SYGVKD. This CDR3 reads CAISDGAGGELFF. The DNA for the CDR3 is TGTGCCATCAGTGATGGGGCAGGCGGGGAGCTGTTTTTT.

This clone was recorded a few times. CDR3 in amino acids: CASTPTSVSEKLFF. CDR3 DNA: TGTGCCAGTACCCCGACATCGGTTTCAGAAAAACTGTTTTTT. V usage is TRBV19 and J usage is TRBJ1-4; the D is unclear. Trimming removed 7 bases at V and 8 bases at J, with 17 bases between. The CDR3 totals 14 residues. CDR1 and CDR2 from the germline V gene are LNHDA and SQIVND (reference sequence). Filled out from reference TRBV19 and TRBJ1-4, the complete variable domain reads DGGITQSPKYLFRKEGQNVTLSCEQNLNHDAMYWYRQDPGQGLRLIYYSQIVNDFQKGDIAEGYSVSREKKESFPLTVTSAQKNPTAFYLCASTPTSVSEKLFFGSGTQLSVL.

As concerns this clone: This CDR3 is also generated by other DNA sequences in the sample. The chain has TRBV5-1 and TRBJ2-5; a weak D match, TRBD2 (7 bases). The germline CDR1 and CDR2 sequences are SGHRS and YFSETQ. The CDR3 is 13 amino acids. Trimming took 2 bases from V and 5 from J, leaving 10 bases between them. As DNA, the CDR3 is TGCGCCAGCAGCTTACAGGGAGGGGAGACCCAGTACTTC. Translated: CASSLQGGETQYF. Full variable domain (outside the CDR3, taken from reference TRBV5-1 and TRBJ2-5): KAGVTQTPRYLIKTRGQQVTLSCSPISGHRSVSWYQQTPGQGLQFLFEYFSETQRNKGNFPGRFSGRQFSNSRSEMNVSTLELGDSALYLCASSLQGGETQYFGPGTRLLVL.

This chain connects TRBV9 to TRBJ2-2, with a tentative D call TRBD1 (5 bases). V gave up 3 bases and J gave up 7 bases, with 10 bases separating them. The germline CDR1 and CDR2 sequences are SGDLS and YYNGEE. The CDR3 has 13 amino acids. CDR3 sequence: CASSAPRDGELFF. CDR3 in DNA: TGTGCCAGCAGCGCCCCCAGGGACGGGGAGCTGTTTTTT.